What follows are 24 T cell receptor beta chains derived from one specimen sequenced in a study of identical twins. MiXCR, run by TCRdb on the 5' RACE reads, gives a single entry per CDR3 protein. The data contain about 690,000 distinct CDR3 sequences, around 6.1% of them seen just once; the ten biggest clones take up around 1.9%. Sequencing was carried out using naive T cells sorted from blood. All receptors derive from a man younger than 35 in good health.

This clonotype was counted ten times or more. J is TRBJ1-6 and V is TRBV20-1, with a tentative D call TRBD1 (5 bases). CDR1 and CDR2 from the germline V gene are DFQATT and SNEGSKA (reference sequence). The CDR3 sequence is 15 residues long. The V end was cut by 2 bases, the J end by 5 bases, with 13 bases between. The CDR3 reads CSARPARGNNSPLHF. In DNA, the CDR3 is TGCAGTGCTAGACCCGCCCGGGGGAATAATTCACCCCTCCACTTT.

This clonotype showed up just a few times. V usage is TRBV15 and J usage is TRBJ2-7; D not certain. Deletions cut 2 bases from V and 0 bases from J, with 11 bases between. The CDR3 is 15 residues long. Germline V CDR1 and CDR2: LNHNV, YYDKDF (reference sequence). The CDR3 sequence is CATSRTSESSYEQYF. DNA for the CDR3: TGTGCCACCAGCAGAACATCCGAGAGCTCCTACGAGCAGTACTTC.

This clonotype was seen just once. The V call is TRBV5-1, the J call TRBJ2-1; D not certain. V dropped 4 bases and J dropped 6 bases, with 20 bases sitting between them. This CDR3 spans 16 amino acids. CDR1 SGHRS and CDR2 YFSETQ come from the germline V gene. The CDR3 sequence is CASSHASWSSSNEQFF. CDR3 in DNA: TGCGCCAGCAGCCATGCATCGTGGAGCTCGTCCAATGAGCAGTTCTTC. The whole variable domain, remainder taken from reference TRBV5-1 and TRBJ2-1, is KAGVTQTPRYLIKTRGQQVTLSCSPISGHRSVSWYQQTPGQGLQFLFEYFSETQRNKGNFPGRFSGRQFSNSRSEMNVSTLELGDSALYLCASSHASWSSSNEQFFGPGTRLTVL.

A few counts support this clonotype. The rearrangement links TRBV6-1 to TRBJ2-7, with 10 positions matching TRBD2. The CDR3 loop spans 15 amino acids. Germline lookup yields CDR1 MNHNS and CDR2 SASEGT. The junction had 7 bases not matched to a gene; V was cut back by 4 bases and J by 4 bases. Written as DNA, the CDR3 is TGTGCCAGCAGTGCCGGACTAGCGGAATTGTACGAGCAGTACGTC. This encodes CASSAGLAELYEQYV.

The table lists this clonotype with many counts. The chain carries TRBV7-9 and TRBJ2-7; D gene ambiguous. This CDR3 region has 12 residues. V dropped 0 bases and J dropped 8 bases, with 8 bases sitting between them. From germline, CDR1 is SEHNR and CDR2 FQNEAQ (reference sequence). CDR3 in amino acids: CASSLASDQQYV. The CDR3 region has the DNA TGTGCCAGCAGCTTAGCGTCCGATCAGCAGTACGTC.

The CDR3 sequence: CASSFSDSRTDTQYF. The DNA for the CDR3 is TGCGCCAGCAGCTTCTCGGACAGCCGCACAGATACGCAGTATTTT. V gene TRBV5-1 combines with J gene TRBJ2-3, with a possible D match to TRBD1 (6 bases). Germline CDR1 reads SGHRS; CDR2 reads YFSETQ. V lost 2 bases and J lost 1, with 11 bases in between. The CDR3 loop spans 15 amino acids.

The V and J genes are TRBV6-1 and TRBJ2-1; 9 bases line up with TRBD2. This CDR3 comprises 16 residues. The junction had 12 bases not matched to a gene; V was cut back by 5 bases and J by 7 bases. The germline V gene encodes CDR1 MNHNS and CDR2 SASEGT. CDR3 sequence reads: CASSPEGGRAGNEQFF. For the CDR3, the DNA is TGTGCCAGCAGTCCTGAGGGCGGGAGGGCCGGGAATGAGCAGTTCTTC.

This clonotype was found many times. The CDR3 ends on some other residue instead of the conserved phenylalanine or tryptophan, so this is likely a read error. V gene TRBV12-3 or TRBV12-4 combines with J gene TRBJ2-5, with 9 positions matching TRBD2. The CDR3 length is 16 residues. Germline trimming cut 2 bases from V and 1 base from J; bases unmatched to any gene: 5. CDR3 nucleotide sequence: TGTGCCAGCAGTTTATGGCTAGCGGGATCCCAAGAGACCCAGTACCTC. The encoded protein is CASSLWLAGSQETQYL.

This rearrangement joins TRBV5-5 to TRBJ2-2; 7 nucleotides line up with TRBD1. Germline V gene lookup returns CDR1 SGHKS and CDR2 YYEKEE (reference sequence). After removal of 5 bases from V and 2 bases from J, the junction contained 6 bases not matched to a gene. CDR3 length: 15 amino acids. The CDR3 loop is CASRKNRGNTGELFF. As DNA, the CDR3 is TGTGCCAGCAGAAAGAACAGGGGCAACACCGGGGAGCTGTTTTTT.

This clonotype was seen a few times. This chain joins TRBV9 and TRBJ2-7; the D is unclear. Trimming stripped 0 bases from V and 1 base from J, with 14 bases between. Germline V lookup: CDR1 SGDLS, CDR2 YYNGEE. The CDR3 loop spans 16 amino acids. CDR3 DNA sequence: TGTGCCAGCAGCGTAGGTACCTACCCCAAATCCTACGAGCAGTACTTC. Translated: CASSVGTYPKSYEQYF.

This clonotype was seen many times. The chain carries TRBV6-2 or TRBV6-3 and TRBJ2-1; D might be TRBD2 (6 bases). V was pared by 0 bases and J by 4 bases, with 13 bases between. CDR1 MNHEY and CDR2 SVGEGT come from the germline V gene. This CDR3 has 16 amino acids. CDR3 region: CASSYSEGLGYNEQFF. The CDR3 DNA sequence: TGTGCCAGCAGTTACTCGGAGGGCCTAGGTTACAATGAGCAGTTCTTC.

A word on this clonotype: A read error may account for a junction end that differs from germline. The CDR3 spells CASSLGGFWKDTQYF. The DNA of the CDR3 is TGTGCCAGCAGCTTAGGAGGGTTTTGGAAAGATACCCAGTACTTC. This chain links TRBV11-2 with TRBJ2-5, with a possible D match to TRBD2 (5 bases). Germline CDR1 is SGHAT and CDR2 is FQNNGV. This CDR3 has 15 residues.

In its sample, this clonotype was seen many times. The chain has TRBV4-3 and TRBJ2-7; D is possibly TRBD2 (5 bases). Deletions cut 0 bases from V and 6 bases from J, with 12 bases between. CDR1 is LGHNA, CDR2 YSLEER, per germline. The CDR3 totals 14 residues. The CDR3 region has the DNA TGCGCCAGCAGCCAAGACCTAGCCCCAGGCGAGCAGTACTTC. It codes for CASSQDLAPGEQYF.

The V and J genes are TRBV28 and TRBJ2-2; 9 bases match TRBD1. Trimming took 7 bases from V and 5 from J; bases not matched to a gene: 5. Germline V CDR1 and CDR2: MDHEN, SYDVKM. The CDR3 sequence is 14 residues long. CDR3 residues: CASTEGQGTGELFF. In DNA, the CDR3 is TGTGCCAGCACCGAAGGACAGGGGACCGGGGAGCTGTTTTTT.

This clonotype was seen ten or more times. The chain carries TRBV7-2 and TRBJ2-7, with D maybe TRBD1 (5 bases). Between the trimmed V and J ends, which lost 1 base and 7 bases, there was a span of 8 bases. The CDR3 length is 12 residues. Germline assignment: CDR1 SGHTA and CDR2 FQGNSA. This CDR3 reads CASSLDRWEQYF. CDR3 coding DNA: TGTGCCAGCAGCTTAGACAGGTGGGAGCAGTACTTC.

This clonotype was recorded many times. A read error may account for a junction end that differs from germline. The gene calls are TRBV7-9 and TRBJ1-1; no definite D call. The CDR3 runs to 11 residues. Germline V gene lookup returns CDR1 SEHNR and CDR2 FQNEAQ (reference sequence). CDR3 amino acids: CKGETNTEAFF. The CDR3 DNA reads as TGCAAGGGAGAGACGAACACTGAAGCTTTCTTT. The entire variable domain, with the rest obtained from reference TRBV7-9 and TRBJ1-1, is as follows: DTGVSQNPRHKITKRGQNVTFRCDPISEHNRLYWYRQTLGQGPEFLTYFQNEAQLEKSRLLSDRFSAERPKGSFSTLEIQRTEQGDSAMYLCKGETNTEAFFGQGTRLTVV.

This clonotype showed up many times. V is TRBV28 and J is TRBJ2-1; possible D gene TRBD1, 5 bases. The CDR3 consists of 12 residues. Germline V CDR1 and CDR2: MDHEN, SYDVKM. This CDR3 reads CAEGHSYNEQFF. The CDR3 DNA follows: TGTGCTGAAGGACATAGCTACAATGAGCAGTTCTTC. The whole variable domain, remainder taken from reference TRBV28 and TRBJ2-1, is DVKVTQSSRYLVKRTGEKVFLECVQDMDHENMFWYRQDPGLGLRLIYFSYDVKMKEKGDIPEGYSVSREKKERFSLILESASTNQTSMYLCAEGHSYNEQFFGPGTRLTVL.

The V and J genes are TRBV20-1 and TRBJ2-4, with D perhaps given as TRBD1 or TRBD2 (5 bases each). The CDR3 totals 15 residues. V was pared by 5 bases and J by 1 base, with 15 bases between. Germline CDR1 reads DFQATT; CDR2 reads SNEGSKA (reference sequence). The CDR3: CSAPPRGFAKNIQYF. CDR3 DNA: TGCAGTGCTCCGCCGAGGGGTTTCGCCAAAAACATTCAGTACTTC.

The J gene is TRBJ2-7, the V gene TRBV6-2 or TRBV6-3, with TRBD1 matching 7 bases. The CDR3 is 14 amino acids. Germline V gene lookup returns CDR1 MNHEY and CDR2 SVGEGT. Losses at the gene ends were 6 bases for V and 4 bases for J; bases not matched to a gene: 9. The CDR3 DNA reads TGTGCCAGCAGCAACGACAGGGATAATTACGAGCAGTACGTC. Its protein is CASSNDRDNYEQYV.

This clonotype was observed at least ten times. The chain combines TRBV29-1 with TRBJ2-2, with D possibly TRBD1 on 5 matching bases. V was cut by 4 bases and J by 2 bases, with 8 bases left in between. From germline, CDR1 is SQVTM and CDR2 ANQGSEA. There are 13 residues in the CDR3. CDR3 nucleotide sequence: TGCAGCGTTGTGACAGTCAACACCGGGGAGCTGTTTTTT. It translates to CSVVTVNTGELFF.

V is TRBV9 and J is TRBJ2-3; 9 bases are a match to TRBD1. The CDR3 totals 14 residues. Trimming took 7 bases from V and 3 from J; bases not matched to a gene: 6. Germline V gene lookup returns CDR1 SGDLS and CDR2 YYNGEE. CDR3 sequence (DNA): TGTGCCAGCGAGGGACAGGGTTGGACAGATACGCAGTATTTT. It encodes CASEGQGWTDTQYF. Together with reference TRBV9 and TRBJ2-3, the CDR3 gives the full variable domain: DSGVTQTPKHLITATGQRVTLRCSPRSGDLSVYWYQQSLDQGLQFLIQYYNGEERAKGNILERFSAQQFPDLHSELNLSSLELGDSALYFCASEGQGWTDTQYFGPGTRLTVL.

The CDR3 here is CASKRTGSSPSYEQYF. In DNA, the CDR3 is TGTGCCAGTAAGAGGACAGGTTCCTCTCCATCCTACGAGCAGTACTTC. The V gene is TRBV19, the J gene TRBJ2-7, with TRBD1 matching over 7 bases. The ends lost 7 bases at V and 1 base at J; junction bases unmatched: 13. Germline V CDR1 and CDR2: LNHDA, SQIVND (reference sequence). The CDR3 totals 16 residues. Filled out from reference TRBV19 and TRBJ2-7, the complete variable domain reads DGGITQSPKYLFRKEGQNVTLSCEQNLNHDAMYWYRQDPGQGLRLIYYSQIVNDFQKGDIAEGYSVSREKKESFPLTVTSAQKNPTAFYLCASKRTGSSPSYEQYFGPGTRLTVT.

The J gene is TRBJ1-1, the V gene TRBV5-1, with 7 nucleotides matching TRBD1. Unmatched junction bases numbered 15, after V lost 0 bases and J lost 4 bases. Germline CDR1 reads SGHRS; CDR2 reads YFSETQ. This CDR3 region has 18 residues. The CDR3 region is CASSLGGPGGQISTEAFF. In DNA, the CDR3 is TGCGCCAGCAGCTTGGGGGGGCCAGGGGGGCAGATTAGCACTGAAGCTTTCTTT.

Many counts were recorded for this clonotype. This sequence joins TRBV20-1 and TRBJ1-4; 9 bases match TRBD1. The CDR3 is made up of 15 amino acids. V gave up 6 bases and J gave up 7 bases; unmatched junction bases: 12. Looked up from germline, CDR1 is DFQATT and CDR2 is SNEGSKA (reference sequence). CDR3 amino acids: CSAIPPGQGREKLFF. CDR3 bases: TGCAGTGCCATACCACCGGGACAGGGACGTGAAAAACTGTTTTTT.